This record concerns one TCR beta chain sequence. Using immunoSEQ multiplex PCR, the repertoire was profiled, and TCRdb retains in-frame clones only, with some absent. The sample shows around 62,000 clones, approximately 93% of them seen only once. This sample was taken from a study of preoperative IRX-2 immunotherapy in early breast cancer. Treatment in this sample: preoperative locoregional IRX-2 cytokine immunotherapy. This phase Ib study tested locoregional IRX-2 cytokine immunotherapy given before surgery. The germline V gene has CDR1 MNHEY and CDR2 SVGAGI. J was trimmed by 4 bases and V by 0 bases; bases with no gene match: 3. This CDR3 spans 15 amino acids.

This material was obtained from a patient treated with IRX-2 immunotherapy. The TCR comes from a human donor with breast cancer. The chain couples TRBV6-5 to TRBJ2-1; 7 nucleotides line up with TRBD2. As DNA, the CDR3 is TGTGCCAGCAGTTACTCTACGGGAGGATACAATGAGCAGTTCTTC. It codes for CASSYSTGGYNEQFF.